Below are 24 T cell receptor beta chains sequenced from a single sample in a study of CD8 T cells in Susac syndrome. Reverse transcription of roughly 0.45 to 1 ug RNA was performed with random hexamers. TCRdb re-analysed the immunoSEQ multiplex PCR reads in MiXCR, keeping a single row per CDR3 protein. The sample lists about 80,000 distinct CDR3 sequences, about 94% seen once, with roughly 1% in the top ten. Sequencing input: CD8+ T cells from PBMCs. The source of these receptors is a human donor with Susac syndrome.

V and J are TRBV11-2 and TRBJ1-3; D possibly corresponds to TRBD1 (5 bases). V was shortened by 4 bases and J by 5 bases, with 9 bases between the two germline ends. CDR3 length equals 13 residues. Germline loops: CDR1 SGHAT, CDR2 FQNNGV. The CDR3 here is CASSWGGRNTIYF. In DNA form, the CDR3 reads TGTGCCAGCAGCTGGGGGGGACGAAACACCATATATTTT.

This chain joins TRBV20-1 and TRBJ2-2; D is undetermined. The V gene lost 3 bases and the J gene lost 4 bases, with 6 bases spanning the gap. The CDR3 is 12 amino acids. Germline assignment: CDR1 DFQATT and CDR2 SNEGSKA (reference sequence). In DNA, the CDR3 is TGCAGTGCTAGGCTTCCCACCGGGGAGCTGTTTTTT. Translation: CSARLPTGELFF.

The CDR3 DNA reads TGTGCCAGCAGTTACTCGACGGTAGGGGCCCAAGAGACCCAGTACTTC. Protein: CASSYSTVGAQETQYF. This chain uses TRBV6-5 with TRBJ2-5; TRBD1 is a possible D gene (5 bases). The V and J ends lost 0 bases and 1 base respectively, with 12 bases between them. The CDR3 runs 16 residues. Germline V gives CDR1 MNHEY, CDR2 SVGAGI.

The chain couples TRBV19 to TRBJ1-3; no clear D. The CDR3 length is 13 residues. V was pared by 8 bases and J by 2 bases, with 10 bases between. CDR1 and CDR2 from the germline V gene are LNHDA and SQIVND (reference sequence). The CDR3 nucleotides read TGTGCCAGTCTAGCGAAGACTGGAAACACCATATATTTT. Protein: CASLAKTGNTIYF.

The chain is built from TRBV13 and TRBJ2-7; 7 bases are a match to TRBD2. CDR1 and CDR2 (germline): PRHDT, FYEKMQ (reference sequence). V was pared by 5 bases and J by 2 bases, with 9 bases of the junction left unmatched. The CDR3 consists of 15 residues. CDR3 DNA: TGTGCCAGCAGCGCCCTCCTAGCGGACCCCTACGAGCAGTACTTC. It is translated as CASSALLADPYEQYF.

This rearrangement joins TRBV4-2 to TRBJ2-1, with a tentative D call TRBD2 (7 bases). Trimming removed 4 bases from V and 6 bases from J, with 16 bases in between. CDR1 is LGHNA and CDR2 is YNFKEQ in the germline V gene. The CDR3 has 15 residues. The DNA of the CDR3 is TGTGCCAGCAGCCCTCTAGGCGGGGGCCCCAATGAGCAGTTCTTC. Its protein product is CASSPLGGGPNEQFF.

This clonotype was detected only once. The chain combines TRBV19 with TRBJ1-5; the D is unclear. V was pared by 3 bases and J by 5 bases, with 5 bases between. The CDR3 covers 12 residues. Germline V gene sequence: CDR1 LNHDA, CDR2 SQIVND (reference sequence). The CDR3 spells CASSILDQPQHF. The CDR3 DNA reads as TGTGCCAGTAGTATCCTCGATCAGCCCCAGCATTTT.

The chain joins TRBV12-3 or TRBV12-4 to TRBJ1-1; D unresolved. This CDR3 is built from 14 residues. Trimming removed 3 bases at V and 4 bases at J, with 12 bases between. The CDR3 DNA reads TGTGCCAGCAGTTTGGTGGCAGGCAGCACTGAAGCTTTCTTT. It codes for CASSLVAGSTEAFF.

The chain has TRBV25-1 and TRBJ1-2; D unresolved. The CDR3 extends over 16 amino acids. CDR1 is MGHDK, CDR2 SYGVNS, per germline. Between the trimmed V and J ends, which lost 3 bases and 0 bases, there was a span of 14 bases. CDR3 protein: CASSDNRISTNYGYTF. The CDR3 bases are TGTGCCAGCAGTGACAATCGGATCTCCACTAACTATGGCTACACCTTC.

The rearrangement uses TRBV20-1 and TRBJ1-6; D is perhaps TRBD1 (5 bases). CDR1 is DFQATT and CDR2 is SNEGSKA in the germline V gene (reference sequence). The CDR3 totals 14 residues. The ends were cut back, 1 base at V and 6 bases at J, with 10 bases in the middle. Here the CDR3 DNA reads TGCAGTGCTAGAGTCGTAGACAGTAATTCACCCCTCCACTTT. The encoded protein is CSARVVDSNSPLHF.

The V call is TRBV2, the J call TRBJ2-1, with 9 positions matching TRBD2. The ends lost 6 bases at V and 7 bases at J; junction bases unmatched: 13. The germline V gene has CDR1 SNHLY and CDR2 FYNNEI. The CDR3 is 16 residues long. In DNA form, the CDR3 reads TGTGCCAGCAGCGAACCTGAGCGGGAGGATAGGAATGAGCAGTTCTTC. Translated: CASSEPEREDRNEQFF.

V gene TRBV5-1 combines with J gene TRBJ2-7, with 9 bases matching TRBD1. CDR3 length equals 14 residues. CDR1 SGHRS and CDR2 YFSETQ come from the germline V gene. The junction had 4 bases not matched to a gene; V was cut back by 4 bases and J by 2 bases. CDR3 bases: TGCGCCAGCAGCCGAGACAGGGGGACCTACGAGCAGTACTTC. This codes for CASSRDRGTYEQYF.

This chain joins TRBV6-5 and TRBJ1-1; D not certain. CDR1 and CDR2 from the germline V gene are MNHEY and SVGAGI. The CDR3 length is 13 residues. The V end was cut by 3 bases, the J end by 8 bases, with 13 bases between. DNA of the CDR3: TGTGCCAGCAGTTATCTGGGTCTCCAAGAAGCTTTCTTT. Its translation is CASSYLGLQEAFF.

The chain links TRBV5-6 to TRBJ2-7; D perhaps matches TRBD1 (6 bases). Germline-derived CDR1 and CDR2 are SGHDT and YYEEEE. CDR3 length: 14 residues. Trimming shortened V by 2 bases and J by 2 bases, and 11 bases separated the two germline ends. The DNA of the CDR3 is TGTGCCAGCAGCTTCCAGGGGCCGGCCTACGAGCAGTACTTC. It codes for CASSFQGPAYEQYF.

The chain links TRBV7-8 to TRBJ2-6; 7 bases are shared with TRBD1. Germline values: CDR1 SGHVS, CDR2 FQNEAQ. This CDR3 has 16 residues. The junction had 4 bases not matched to a gene; V was cut back by 3 bases and J by 2 bases. The CDR3 nucleotides are TGTGCCAGCAGCTTGACAGGGTATACTGGGGCCAACGTCCTGACTTTC. It translates to CASSLTGYTGANVLTF.

The V gene is TRBV7-9, the J gene TRBJ1-4; D is unclear. V lost 8 bases and J lost 7, with 5 bases in between. Germline loops: CDR1 SEHNR, CDR2 FQNEAQ (reference sequence). This CDR3 comprises 10 residues. The CDR3: CASSSEKLFF. The CDR3 DNA follows: TGTGCCAGCTCGAGTGAAAAACTGTTTTTT.

This chain links TRBV5-1 with TRBJ2-5, with D possibly matching TRBD1 (6 bases). Trimming took off 6 bases at V and 4 bases at J, with 16 bases between the two ends. Germline V CDR1 and CDR2: SGHRS, YFSETQ. This CDR3 region has 14 residues. The CDR3 sequence: CASTPGTRRETQYF. The CDR3 coding sequence is TGCGCCAGCACACCCGGGACAAGAAGAGAGACCCAGTACTTC.

This clonotype was picked up one time. The chain links TRBV7-8 to TRBJ2-5; D may be TRBD2 (6 bases). V was clipped by 1 base and J by 4 bases, with 16 bases between them. The germline gives CDR1 SGHVS, CDR2 FQNEAQ. The CDR3 is 16 residues long. CDR3 coding DNA: TGTGCCAGCAGCTTAGTGCTGGGACTCGAAATAGAGACCCAGTACTTC. It codes for CASSLVLGLEIETQYF.

CDR3 residues: CASSLLSNEQFF. The DNA of the CDR3 is TGTGCCAGCAGCCTTTTGTCCAATGAGCAGTTCTTC. This chain links TRBV4-2 with TRBJ2-1, with D unclear. The CDR3 runs 12 residues. CDR1 LGHNA and CDR2 YNFKEQ come from the germline V gene. V lost 4 bases, J lost 6 bases, and 7 bases lay in between.

This chain links TRBV14 with TRBJ1-2, with D possibly TRBD1 on 5 matching bases. Trimming shortened V by 0 bases and J by 7 bases, and 12 bases separated the two germline ends. This CDR3 has 14 amino acids. Looked up from germline, CDR1 is SGHDN and CDR2 is FVKESK. CDR3 coding DNA: TGTGCCAGCAGCCAAGAGGGCCGGGGGAGTGGCTACACCTTC. Translation: CASSQEGRGSGYTF.

V gene TRBV12-5 combines with J gene TRBJ2-1, with TRBD2 matching over 11 bases. CDR1 and CDR2 from the germline V gene are LGHNT and FRNRAP. V was pared by 1 base and J by 6 bases, with 11 bases of the junction left unmatched. The CDR3 runs to 18 residues. CDR3 sequence reads: CASGLDYSGRALVNEQFF. In DNA, the CDR3 is TGTGCTAGTGGTTTGGACTATAGCGGGAGGGCCCTCGTCAATGAGCAGTTCTTC.

The rearrangement joins TRBV12-3 or TRBV12-4 to TRBJ1-1; tentatively, D is TRBD1 (5 bases). The CDR3 is 14 residues long. V lost 5 bases, J lost 2 bases, and 12 bases lay in between. This CDR3 is CASSPEGLNTEAFF. In DNA form, the CDR3 reads TGTGCCAGCAGTCCCGAGGGGCTAAACACTGAAGCTTTCTTT.

The chain employs TRBV12-3 or TRBV12-4 and TRBJ2-3; D is tentatively TRBD1 or TRBD2 (5 bases each). With 8 bases removed from V and 0 bases from J, the gap between germline ends came to 6 bases. The CDR3 covers 12 residues. CDR3 sequence (DNA): TGTGCCAGCGGGGGAAGCACAGATACGCAGTATTTT. Its protein is CASGGSTDTQYF.

V gene TRBV29-1 combines with J gene TRBJ2-1; 15 positions agree with TRBD2. CDR1 and CDR2 from the germline V gene are SQVTM and ANQGSEA. The CDR3 runs 15 residues. V was pared by 6 bases and J by 7 bases, with 7 bases of the junction left unmatched. The CDR3 loop is CSVMGTSGRSNEQFF. In DNA, the CDR3 is TGCAGCGTCATGGGGACTAGCGGGAGGAGTAATGAGCAGTTCTTC.